This T cell receptor beta chain originates from a study of vaccination and CD4 T cells after COVID-19. Study context: Convalescent donors: six male, four female; seven Caucasian, two Asian, one multiracial, two Hispanic.

Sequenced with the Oncomine TCR Beta short-read assay was DNA taken from cultured CD4+ T cells. Each CDR3 protein is one row after TCRdb ran MiXCR on the PCR reads. The sample has 9,100 or so distinct CDR3 sequences, approximately 51% seen once. Remarks on this clonotype: Its antigen is as yet unknown.

Treatment defined: approximately 10-day PBMC culture with coronavirus spike peptide pools or control peptides (ViraFEST assay). Days 3 and 7 were when half the medium was replaced with fresh IL-2 medium. The germline V gene has CDR1 SNHLY and CDR2 FYNNEI. V gave up 4 bases and J gave up 8 bases; unmatched junction bases: 4. The CDR3 spans 14 residues. The receptor was derived from a human donor who had recovered from COVID-19. V gene TRBV2 combines with J gene TRBJ2-1, with 11 bases fitting TRBD2. Sequenced: CD4+ T cells from blood, cultured in vitro. DNA for the CDR3: TGTGCCAGCAGTGTAGCGGGAGGGCAGGATGAGCAGTTCTTC. As protein: CASSVAGGQDEQFF.